This TCR beta chain stems from a study of T cell responses to AZD1222 COVID-19 vaccine. Study background: It was second doses at about 4 or about 12 weeks that were pooled. Regarding the study as a whole: White British ancestry dominated among donors, who included more females, and clonal diversity was possibly underestimated. Nearly half of spike-specific TCRs reportedly target variant regions that are unmutated in the B.1.351 and B.1.1.7 variants.

CDR3 length: 15 residues. The V and J ends lost 6 bases and 2 bases, in that order; junction bases with no gene match: 6. Germline CDR1 is MNHEY and CDR2 is SVGAGI. On this clone itself: Its antigen is currently unknown.

Generated by immunoSEQ multiplex PCR, the TCRdb table keeps only in-frame clones and is missing some. The data show about 180,000 clones, about 89% seen once. The sequencing used peripheral blood, collected on day 0 of AZD1222 vaccination. This clonotype originated in an adult in good health. The V gene is TRBV6-5, the J gene TRBJ2-2; TRBD1 matches 7 bases. The chain's CDR3 is CASRRGTVNTGELFF. The CDR3 DNA follows: TGTGCCAGCAGAAGGGGGACAGTTAACACCGGGGAGCTGTTTTTT.